This T cell receptor (beta chain) emerged from a study of Ad26.COV2.S vaccination and SARS-CoV-2 variants. Remarks on this clone: Its antigen is not identified.

Study-level results: Vaccine and placebo groups showed comparable non-spike TCR breadth.

The CDR3 covers 16 residues. CDR1 is MNHEY and CDR2 is SVGAGI in the germline V gene. The trim removed 0 bases at V and 2 bases at J, leaving 1 base unmatched. Treatment described: about 20 received Ad26.COV2.S at low or high dose, single or two shots; about 5 received placebo; per-sample allocation not given. Collection of the samples took place on day 63 after the first injection of vaccine or placebo. In Boston, an adult donor aged 18-55 years took part. Clones were sequenced by immunoSEQ multiplex PCR, and TCRdb holds only the in-frame ones, with some missing. The sample consists of under 400,000 clones, roughly 87% of them appearing once.

V usage is TRBV6-5 and J usage is TRBJ2-2, with 9 bases that match TRBD2. This receptor was obtained from a person between 18 and 60 years old who received the Ad26.COV2.S COVID-19 vaccine or a placebo. The source material was peripheral blood, sampled in a trial of Ad26.COV2.S vaccine versus placebo. CDR3: CASSYSTSGNTGELFF. CDR3 coding DNA: TGTGCCAGCAGTTACTCGACTAGCGGCAACACCGGGGAGCTGTTTTTT.